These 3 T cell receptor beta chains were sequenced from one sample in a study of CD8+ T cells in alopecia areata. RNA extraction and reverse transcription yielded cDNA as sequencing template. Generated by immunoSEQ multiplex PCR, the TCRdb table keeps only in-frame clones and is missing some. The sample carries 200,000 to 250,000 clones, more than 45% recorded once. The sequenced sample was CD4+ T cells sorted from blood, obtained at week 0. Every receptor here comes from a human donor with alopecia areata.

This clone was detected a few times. In DNA, the CDR3 is TGTGCCAGCAGTGCACCGTGGACTAGCGGGAGATACGAGCAGTACTTC. As protein: CASSAPWTSGRYEQYF. V and J are TRBV2 and TRBJ2-7; 13 bases match TRBD2. V gave up 4 bases and J gave up 4 bases; unmatched junction bases: 7. This CDR3 spans 16 amino acids. Per germline, CDR1 SNHLY and CDR2 FYNNEI.

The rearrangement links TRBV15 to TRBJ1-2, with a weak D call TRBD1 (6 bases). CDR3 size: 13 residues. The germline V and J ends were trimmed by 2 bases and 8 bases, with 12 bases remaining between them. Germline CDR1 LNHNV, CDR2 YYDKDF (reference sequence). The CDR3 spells CATSRQGMGGYTF. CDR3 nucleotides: TGTGCCACCAGCAGACAGGGGATGGGAGGCTACACCTTC.

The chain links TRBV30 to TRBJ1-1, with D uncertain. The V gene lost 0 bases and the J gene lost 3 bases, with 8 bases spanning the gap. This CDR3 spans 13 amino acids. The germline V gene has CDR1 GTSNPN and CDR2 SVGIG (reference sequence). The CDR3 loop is CAWSVREYTEAFF. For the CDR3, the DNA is TGTGCCTGGAGTGTACGGGAGTACACTGAAGCTTTCTTT.